These 21 T cell receptor beta chains were sequenced from one sample in a study of T cells in Graves' hyperthyroidism and ophthalmopathy. TCR beta CDR3 region amplification was performed from RNA transcripts. TCR CDR3 regions were first amplified by RT-PCR with HTBI primers. MiXCR, applied by TCRdb to the multiplex PCR reads, yields one record per CDR3 protein. The table includes approximately 420,000 distinct CDR3 sequences, 14% to 15% detected once. Specimen: blood. These receptors came from a woman aged 30 to 39 with Graves' hyperthyroidism.

This clonotype appeared many times. This chain joins TRBV2 and TRBJ2-7; tentatively, D is TRBD2 (5 bases). The V end lost 4 bases, the J end lost 2 bases, and 12 bases lay between the germline ends. The germline gives CDR1 SNHLY, CDR2 FYNNEI. The CDR3 totals 14 residues. The CDR3 is CASSVELVPYEQYF. CDR3 DNA sequence: TGTGCCAGCAGTGTAGAACTAGTGCCCTACGAGCAGTACTTC.

V gene TRBV24-1 combines with J gene TRBJ2-1; D remains unclear. Trimming removed 1 base from V and 9 bases from J, with 6 bases in between. Looked up from germline, CDR1 is KGHDR and CDR2 is SFDVKD. This CDR3 has 12 amino acids. CDR3 amino acids: CATSDFGVEQFF. DNA of the CDR3: TGTGCCACCAGTGATTTCGGAGTTGAGCAGTTCTTC.

The chain has TRBV9 and TRBJ2-7; 8 bases agree with TRBD2. The CDR3 covers 15 residues. CDR1 SGDLS and CDR2 YYNGEE come from the germline V gene. The V gene end was trimmed by 0 bases and the J gene end by 5 bases; junction bases not matched to a gene: 7. The CDR3 is CASSVGGAGGNEQYF. The CDR3 DNA follows: TGTGCCAGCAGCGTAGGAGGTGCGGGAGGTAACGAGCAGTACTTC.

The chain uses TRBV5-4 and TRBJ2-1; tentatively, D is TRBD2 (5 bases). This CDR3 has 14 amino acids. CDR1 and CDR2 from the germline V gene are SGHNT and YYREEE (reference sequence). Trimming stripped 2 bases from V and 3 bases from J, with 9 bases between. DNA of the CDR3: TGTGCCAGCAGCTTCCCTAGCAACTACAATGAGCAGTTCTTC. It encodes CASSFPSNYNEQFF.

In this sample, this clonotype turned up many times. This chain uses TRBV30 with TRBJ1-5, with D perhaps matching TRBD1 (6 bases). V lost 1 base to trimming and J lost 3 bases, with 10 bases between them. Germline CDR1 and CDR2: GTSNPN and SVGIG (reference sequence). This CDR3 has 14 amino acids. The CDR3 protein is CAWSADSYNQPQHF. DNA of the CDR3: TGTGCCTGGAGTGCGGACAGCTACAATCAGCCCCAGCATTTT.

V is TRBV20-1 and J is TRBJ1-4; D not resolved. The CDR3 contains 14 residues. Per the germline V gene, CDR1 is DFQATT and CDR2 is SNEGSKA (reference sequence). V was trimmed by 0 bases and J by 10 bases, leaving 15 bases between them. Written as DNA, the CDR3 is TGCAGTGCTAGAGATTCCTGCGATTATCGAAAACTGTTTTTT. It yields the protein CSARDSCDYRKLFF.

This clonotype was counted ten times or more. Here the CDR3 DNA reads TGTGCCATCAGCTCGGACGGTACCGGGGAGCTGTTTTTT. The encoded protein is CAISSDGTGELFF. The chain is built from TRBV10-3 and TRBJ2-2; D call uncertain. This CDR3 spans 13 amino acids. With 6 bases removed from V and 5 bases from J, the gap between germline ends came to 10 bases. Germline V gene sequence: CDR1 ENHRY, CDR2 SYGVKD.

In its sample, this clonotype was seen once. The chain links TRBV6-1 to TRBJ1-3, with 7 nucleotides matching TRBD1. CDR1 MNHNS and CDR2 SASEGT come from the germline V gene. Trimming took 8 bases from V and 12 from J; bases not matched to a gene: 10. The CDR3 extends over 12 amino acids. The CDR3 protein is CASEYRGGNIYF. Here the CDR3 DNA reads TGTGCCAGCGAATACAGGGGAGGTAACATATATTTT.

This clonotype was counted only a few times. The chain joins TRBV12-3 or TRBV12-4 to TRBJ2-1, with D tentatively TRBD2 (5 bases). Trimming left V 3 bases short and J 5 bases short, with 11 bases between. The CDR3 length is 14 residues. CDR3 residues: CASSFGLAHNEQFF. In DNA, the CDR3 is TGTGCCAGCAGTTTTGGGCTAGCCCACAATGAGCAGTTCTTC.

The rearrangement uses TRBV20-1 and TRBJ1-2; D call uncertain. The CDR3 is made up of 14 amino acids. Looked up from germline, CDR1 is DFQATT and CDR2 is SNEGSKA (reference sequence). Trimming cost V 0 bases and J 3 bases, with 11 bases left between them. The DNA of the CDR3 is TGCAGTGCTAGAGATCGCCCATCCCACTATGGCTACACCTTC. Its protein is CSARDRPSHYGYTF.

This clonotype came up many times. The genes are TRBV11-2 and TRBJ2-7; the D call may be TRBD1 or TRBD2 (5 bases each). V lost 5 bases, J lost 2 bases, and 19 bases lay in between. Looked up from germline, CDR1 is SGHAT and CDR2 is FQNNGV. This CDR3 spans 16 amino acids. The CDR3 region is CASSQIRRDPTYEQYF. CDR3 DNA sequence: TGTGCCAGCAGCCAAATCCGCCGGGACCCTACCTACGAGCAGTACTTC.

This rearrangement joins TRBV7-3 to TRBJ2-7, with unresolved D. The V end lost 1 base, the J end lost 6 bases, and 10 bases lay between the germline ends. CDR3 length equals 13 residues. In germline, CDR1 is SGHTA, CDR2 FQGTGA. CDR3 nucleotide sequence: TGTGCCAGCAGCTTAATGGGGTTGGGCGAGCAGTACTTC. This sequence encodes CASSLMGLGEQYF.

This clonotype came up many times. CDR3 in amino acids: CSAPGTSSYNEQFF. The CDR3 DNA sequence: TGCAGTGCTCCCGGGACTAGCTCCTACAATGAGCAGTTCTTC. J is TRBJ2-1 and V is TRBV20-1; 8 bases map to TRBD2. The CDR3 has 14 amino acids. V lost 5 bases, J lost 0 bases, and 3 bases stayed unmatched. The germline V gene has CDR1 DFQATT and CDR2 SNEGSKA (reference sequence).

This clonotype was recorded many times. The V call is TRBV13, the J call TRBJ2-1; TRBD2 matches 8 bases. The V and J ends lost 5 bases and 4 bases, in that order; junction bases with no gene match: 28. Germline CDR1 PRHDT, CDR2 FYEKMQ (reference sequence). The CDR3 has 22 residues. The CDR3, as DNA: TGTGCCAGCAGCCTAAAAACATTACTTCAGGATAGCGGGATACCCAAATACAATGAGCAGTTCTTC. It yields the protein CASSLKTLLQDSGIPKYNEQFF.

The chain joins TRBV7-9 to TRBJ1-4, with 7 nucleotides matching TRBD1. The J segment lost 4 bases and the V segment lost 6 bases, leaving 5 bases of the junction unmatched. The germline gives CDR1 SEHNR, CDR2 FQNEAQ (reference sequence). This CDR3 is 14 amino acids long. This CDR3 is CASRPGQVNEKLFF. For the CDR3, the DNA is TGTGCCAGCAGACCCGGACAGGTTAATGAAAAACTGTTTTTT. The entire variable domain, with the rest obtained from reference TRBV7-9 and TRBJ1-4, is as follows: DTGVSQNPRHKITKRGQNVTFRCDPISEHNRLYWYRQTLGQGPEFLTYFQNEAQLEKSRLLSDRFSAERPKGSFSTLEIQRTEQGDSAMYLCASRPGQVNEKLFFGSGTQLSVL.

This clonotype has a count of ten or more. The chain carries TRBV6-1 and TRBJ2-7; no firm D call. Germline lookup yields CDR1 MNHNS and CDR2 SASEGT. V dropped 7 bases and J dropped 2 bases, with 6 bases sitting between them. The CDR3 consists of 11 residues. CDR3 in amino acids: CASISTYEQYF. CDR3 DNA: TGTGCCAGCATAAGTACCTACGAGCAGTACTTC.

This clonotype has at least ten counts. The J gene is TRBJ2-3, the V gene TRBV11-1; TRBD2 aligns across 14 bases. Trimming at V came to 3 bases and at J to 11 bases, leaving 4 bases not matched to a gene. The CDR3 loop spans 14 amino acids. Germline values: CDR1 SGHAT, CDR2 FQDESV (reference sequence). Here the CDR3 DNA reads TGTGCCAGCAGCTTCGGGACTAGCGGGAGTATGCAGTATTTT. Translated: CASSFGTSGSMQYF.

Here the CDR3 DNA reads TGTGCCAGCAGTTTAGCGGGAGAGGCAGATACGCAGTATTTT. Its protein is CASSLAGEADTQYF. J is TRBJ2-3 and V is TRBV6-2 or TRBV6-3, with 9 bases lining up with TRBD2. The CDR3 has 14 amino acids. With 4 bases clipped from V and 4 bases from J, the junction kept 3 bases outside the gene matches. CDR1 is MNHEY and CDR2 is SVGEGT in the germline V gene.

The chain carries TRBV18 and TRBJ2-5; TRBD2 matches 7 bases. The CDR3 is 17 amino acids. Germline-derived CDR1 and CDR2 are KGHSH and LQKENI. With V trimmed by 0 bases and J by 3 bases, 10 bases remained unmatched. Here the CDR3 reads CASSPPGGASGKETQYF. CDR3 bases: TGTGCCAGCTCACCACCCGGCGGGGCTAGCGGAAAAGAGACCCAGTACTTC. Based on the CDR3 plus reference TRBV18 and TRBJ2-5, the full variable domain is NAGVMQNPRHLVRRRGQEARLRCSPMKGHSHVYWYRQLPEEGLKFMVYLQKENIIDESGMPKERFSAEFPKEGPSILRIQQVVRGDSAAYFCASSPPGGASGKETQYFGPGTRLLVL.

V is TRBV5-1 and J is TRBJ2-5; a weak D match, TRBD1 (5 bases). Germline V gene lookup returns CDR1 SGHRS and CDR2 YFSETQ. V dropped 4 bases and J dropped 0 bases, with 16 bases sitting between them. CDR3 length equals 16 residues. CDR3 protein: CASSLWTKKYQETQYF. CDR3 bases: TGCGCCAGCAGCCTATGGACAAAAAAGTACCAAGAGACCCAGTACTTC.

Ten or more counts support this clonotype. The J gene is TRBJ2-1, the V gene TRBV13; 10 bases line up with TRBD2. The CDR3 extends over 15 amino acids. Germline V gives CDR1 PRHDT, CDR2 FYEKMQ (reference sequence). V lost 2 bases and J lost 5; bases outside the gene matches: 3. The CDR3 nucleotides are TGTGCCAGCAGCTTAATGGGACTAGCGAACAATGAGCAGTTCTTC. It yields the protein CASSLMGLANNEQFF.